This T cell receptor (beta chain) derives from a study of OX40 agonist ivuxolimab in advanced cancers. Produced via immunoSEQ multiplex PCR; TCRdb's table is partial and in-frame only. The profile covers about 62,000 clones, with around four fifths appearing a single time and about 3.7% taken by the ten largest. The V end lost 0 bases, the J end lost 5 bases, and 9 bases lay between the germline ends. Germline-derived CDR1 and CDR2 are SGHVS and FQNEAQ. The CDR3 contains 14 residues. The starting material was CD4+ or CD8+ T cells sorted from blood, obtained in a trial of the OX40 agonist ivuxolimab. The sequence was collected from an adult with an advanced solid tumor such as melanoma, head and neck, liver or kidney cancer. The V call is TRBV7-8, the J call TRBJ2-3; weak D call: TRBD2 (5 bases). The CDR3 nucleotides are TGTGCCAGCAGCTTAGCGCCGGGATTAGATACGCAGTATTTT. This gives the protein CASSLAPGLDTQYF.